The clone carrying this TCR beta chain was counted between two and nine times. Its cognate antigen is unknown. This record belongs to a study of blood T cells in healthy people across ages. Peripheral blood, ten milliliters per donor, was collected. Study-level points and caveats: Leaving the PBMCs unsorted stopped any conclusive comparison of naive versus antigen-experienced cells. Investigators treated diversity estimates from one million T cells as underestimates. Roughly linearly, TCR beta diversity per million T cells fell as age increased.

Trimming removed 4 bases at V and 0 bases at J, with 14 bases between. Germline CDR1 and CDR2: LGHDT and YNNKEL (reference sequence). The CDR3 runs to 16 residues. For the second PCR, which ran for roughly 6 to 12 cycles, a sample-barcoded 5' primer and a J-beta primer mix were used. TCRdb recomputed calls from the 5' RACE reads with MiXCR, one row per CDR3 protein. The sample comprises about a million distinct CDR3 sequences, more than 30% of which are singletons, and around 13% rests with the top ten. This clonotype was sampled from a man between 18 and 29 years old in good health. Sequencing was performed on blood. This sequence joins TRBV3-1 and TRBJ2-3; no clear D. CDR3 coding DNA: TGTGCCAGCAGCCTGTGGATAGTGGCTAGCACAGATACGCAGTATTTT. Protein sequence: CASSLWIVASTDTQYF.